This T cell receptor (beta chain) was profiled in a study of blood T cell repertoires in COVID-19. The overall study: Acute and convalescent COVID-19 samples came from the United States, Italy and Spain. The cDNA or gDNA used as material had been derived from T cells, B-cell-depleted T cells, or PBMCs.

The V gene's germline CDR1 is SNHLY and CDR2 FYNNEI. The CDR3 is made up of 14 amino acids. The ends lost 2 bases at V and 3 bases at J; junction bases unmatched: 1. Sequencing used immunoSEQ multiplex PCR; TCRdb keeps in-frame clones, though not all of them. The table includes roughly 120,000 clones, 75% to 90% detected once. The TCR originated in a middle-aged woman with acute or convalescent COVID-19. Source material: peripheral blood. The chain carries TRBV2 and TRBJ2-3; 8 positions agree with TRBD2. The CDR3: CASSELAGTDTQYF. CDR3 sequence (DNA): TGTGCCAGCAGTGAATTAGCGGGGACAGATACGCAGTATTTT.